This T cell receptor (beta chain) comes out of a study of T cell responses to AZD1222 COVID-19 vaccine. As for the study in general: The study pooled second doses at about 4 or about 12 weeks. The study's findings and limits: Nearly half of the spike-specific TCRs reportedly recognize variant regions that carry no mutations. No day 14 peak samples; only post-peak repertoires were characterized.

Concerning this clone itself: Its antigen is not identified.

The CDR3 loop spans 15 amino acids. Germline V CDR1 and CDR2: MNHNS, SASEGT. Trimming removed 1 base at V and 3 bases at J, with 10 bases between. Generated by immunoSEQ multiplex PCR, the TCRdb table keeps only in-frame clones and is missing some. The table includes about 85,000 clones, roughly nine tenths detected once. The chain couples TRBV6-1 to TRBJ1-5; no definite D call. This clonotype originated in an adult in good health. The specimen was peripheral blood, collected on day 0 of AZD1222 vaccination. The DNA for the CDR3 is TGTGCCAGCAGTGAAGTGGGAGGGCACAATCAGCCCCAGCATTTT. Protein sequence: CASSEVGGHNQPQHF.